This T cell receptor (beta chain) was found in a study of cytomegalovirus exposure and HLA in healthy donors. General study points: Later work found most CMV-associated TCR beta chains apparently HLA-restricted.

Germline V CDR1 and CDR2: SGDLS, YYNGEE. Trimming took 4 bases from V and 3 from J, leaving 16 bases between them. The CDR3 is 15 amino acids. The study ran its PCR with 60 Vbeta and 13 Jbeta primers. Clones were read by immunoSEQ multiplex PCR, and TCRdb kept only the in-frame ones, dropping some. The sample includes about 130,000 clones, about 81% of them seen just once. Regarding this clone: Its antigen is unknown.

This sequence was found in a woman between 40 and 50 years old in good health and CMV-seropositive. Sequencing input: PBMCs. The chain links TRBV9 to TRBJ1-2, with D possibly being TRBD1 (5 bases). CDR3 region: CASSQPGERDYGYTF. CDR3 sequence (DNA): TGTGCCAGCAGCCAACCGGGGGAAAGAGACTATGGCTACACCTTC. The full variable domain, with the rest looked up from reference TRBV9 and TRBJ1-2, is DSGVTQTPKHLITATGQRVTLRCSPRSGDLSVYWYQQSLDQGLQFLIQYYNGEERAKGNILERFSAQQFPDLHSELNLSSLELGDSALYFCASSQPGERDYGYTFGSGTRLTVV.